This T cell receptor (beta chain) was captured in a study of PD-L1 blockade in urothelial cancer (dated by TCRdb to about 2017). General notes on the study: Therapy was started at some point between 2014 and 2016 for all patients, and atezolizumab 1,200 mg was administered intravenously every 3 weeks. In the same patients, pretreatment tumors underwent whole exome sequencing and RNA sequencing in addition to TCR sequencing. Blood samples gave a median of roughly 150,000 T cells and some 83,000 unique TCRs, with a median clonality of approximately 0.078. Progression-free survival longer than 6 months counted as durable clinical benefit, and TCR features were additionally tested against both progression-free and overall survival. The study was an exploratory multi-omic analysis of somatic, immune and clinical correlates of response to PD-L1 blockade with atezolizumab in urothelial cancer. An ECOG performance status of 0 or 1 was recorded for the patients, and 0 to 3 prior chemotherapy regimens had been received by the patients. Durable clinical benefit was achieved by nine patients but not by the remaining 20. Blood samples were analyzed at 3 weeks after treatment start (second dose) and at 6 weeks after treatment start. Pretreatment blood TCR-seq was available for twenty-nine patients, at least one posttreatment blood collection was obtained for around 24 patients, and tumor TCR-seq was available for around 24 patients. About nine tenths of the roughly 29 patients were identified as males with urothelial cancer of bladder origin, and a prior smoking history was reported by 18 of 29 patients. Pretreatment tumor samples, along with matched peripheral blood serially collected before and after atezolizumab treatment, were subjected to TCR sequencing.

Read against the paper, the sample's time point label means: peripheral blood 6 weeks after treatment start. A cohort of approximately 31 patients with locally advanced or metastatic urothelial carcinoma, treated at Memorial Sloan Kettering on a trial protocol, was included. Peripheral blood mononuclear cells were collected pretreatment and during treatment, with between 1 and 8 total time points per patient. The Qiagen DNeasy Blood extraction kit was used to purify genomic DNA from total PBMCs and tumor samples. PBMCs were collected pretreatment and during treatment, and were isolated and stored as previously described. As concerns this clone: Its specific antigen is unknown. The junction departs from the called germline gene at one end, perhaps through a read error.

On the study overall, not on this receptor specifically: Improved progression-free and overall survival was found to be associated with pretreatment peripheral blood TCR clonality below the median. At 3 weeks after the start of treatment, tumor-associated TCR clones in peripheral blood had expanded more in patients with durable benefit (n ≈ 24, p = 0.022). Because of the small sample size (n ≈ 31) and the many exploratory analyses performed, the results are intended to be regarded as hypothesis-generating.

To estimate absolute template abundance from read counts, synthetic TCR analog templates were spiked into each PCR. The immunoSEQ assay used bias-controlled V and J gene primers to amplify TCRbeta CDR3 regions from genomic DNA. Sequencing of rearranged TCRbeta segments was performed at approximately 20X coverage. From the authors' description of their analysis: Sequencing errors were corrected by clustering, and CDR3s were annotated against IMGT so that V, D and J genes could be assigned. Downstream analyses used only productive TCRbeta rearrangements, leaving out any out-of-frame or stop-codon sequences. Clonality was calculated as one minus the Shannon entropy normalized by the log of the number of unique productive sequences. Fisher's exact test with Benjamini-Hochberg correction, at a threshold of adjusted p below 0.01, was used to find clones that differed between time points or between blood and tumor. As stored in TCRdb, this immuneACCESS dataset retains in-frame rearrangements with V and J assigned. A fraction of the clones does not appear; measured against another copy, unresolved V genes explain less than half of the discrepancy, and the remainder lacks a known reason. V, J and clone size reflect that table, while D and trimming were determined from the DNA. The sample table contains around 100,000 clones; only one count was recorded for about 91% of them. About 4% of the sample comes from the top ten.

This clonotype was sampled from a man in his sixties with urothelial cancer. The sample was PBMCs, taken around atezolizumab (anti-PD-L1) treatment.

CDR3 loop: CASSGRDRGLYRYTF. In nucleotides, the sequence is TGTGCCAGCAGTGGAAGGGACAGGGGGCTCTATCGCTACACCTTC. This sequence uses TRBV6-1 and TRBJ1-2; TRBD1 fits 12 bases in the junction. Sequences MNHNS (CDR1) and SASEGT (CDR2) are obtained from the germline V gene. Including cysteine and phenylalanine, the CDR3 has 15 amino acids. Only the CDR3 portion is preserved as DNA: 45 bases, with reading frame beginning at the first base.